These 15 T cell receptor beta chains were sequenced from one sample in a study of OX40 agonist ivuxolimab in advanced cancers. Some clones are missing from TCRdb's copy, which holds only in-frame ones; the method was immunoSEQ multiplex PCR. The sample carries about 67,000 clones, more than 75% recorded once. The specimen was CD4+ or CD8+ T cells sorted from blood, collected in a trial of the OX40 agonist ivuxolimab. The source is an adult with an advanced solid tumor such as melanoma, head and neck, liver or kidney cancer.

In DNA form, the CDR3 reads TGTGCCAGCAGCTTCGGCAGGGGAAACGGCTACACCTTC. This codes for CASSFGRGNGYTF. This chain connects TRBV7-8 to TRBJ1-2; D is perhaps TRBD1 (6 bases). The CDR3 consists of 13 residues. Trimming pared 3 bases from V and 8 bases from J, leaving 13 bases between. In germline, CDR1 is SGHVS, CDR2 FQNEAQ.

V usage is TRBV2 and J usage is TRBJ1-2; weak D call: TRBD1 (6 bases). The germline gives CDR1 SNHLY, CDR2 FYNNEI. V was clipped by 7 bases and J by 3 bases, with 15 bases between them. The CDR3 contains 14 residues. CDR3 DNA sequence: TGTGCCAGCATTGGACAGCCGGGGGACTATGGCTACACCTTC. Amino acid sequence: CASIGQPGDYGYTF.

The chain links TRBV6-5 to TRBJ1-4; unclear D gene. Germline V CDR1 and CDR2: MNHEY, SVGAGI. This CDR3 is built from 16 residues. The germline V and J ends were trimmed by 0 bases and 0 bases, with 8 bases remaining between them. CDR3 DNA: TGTGCCAGCAGTTACTCTGTGTGGGCAACTAATGAAAAACTGTTTTTT. Residues: CASSYSVWATNEKLFF.

A few counts support this clone. The V call is TRBV7-9, the J call TRBJ2-7; 7 bases agree with TRBD1. This CDR3 spans 15 amino acids. Germline V gene data show CDR1 as SEHNR and CDR2 as FQNEAQ (reference sequence). With V trimmed by 2 bases and J by 1 base, 5 bases remained unmatched. The CDR3 reads CASSLSGGGSYEQYF. The CDR3 DNA reads as TGTGCCAGCAGCTTATCAGGGGGTGGGTCCTACGAGCAGTACTTC.

The chain uses TRBV5-4 and TRBJ2-3; D is unclear. The CDR3 sequence is 11 residues long. V lost 2 bases, J lost 9 bases, and 7 bases lay in between. Germline V gene sequence: CDR1 SGHNT, CDR2 YYREEE (reference sequence). The CDR3 loop reads CASSFMGTQYF. The CDR3 DNA is TGTGCCAGCAGCTTCATGGGGACGCAGTATTTT.

The chain is built from TRBV9 and TRBJ2-7; D might be TRBD2 (6 bases). There are 14 residues in the CDR3. The ends were cut back, 0 bases at V and 3 bases at J, with 10 bases in the middle. Germline assignment: CDR1 SGDLS and CDR2 YYNGEE. The CDR3 DNA is TGTGCCAGCAGCGTAGGGAGGAGGGACTACGAGCAGTACTTC. This encodes CASSVGRRDYEQYF.

CDR3 nucleotides: TGTGCCAGCAGCTTCGGGTCAGGGGGGCTACGGGTTAACTATGGCTACACCTTC. Encoded protein: CASSFGSGGLRVNYGYTF. This chain joins TRBV9 and TRBJ1-2; TRBD1 matches 7 bases. From germline, CDR1 is SGDLS and CDR2 YYNGEE. The ends lost 4 bases at V and 1 base at J; junction bases unmatched: 16. The CDR3 consists of 18 residues.

The J gene is TRBJ2-2, the V gene TRBV5-1, with 11 bases matching TRBD2. V lost 4 bases, J lost 5 bases, and 7 bases stayed unmatched. From germline, CDR1 is SGHRS and CDR2 YFSETQ. CDR3 size: 16 residues. The CDR3 region is CASSPLAGGGTGELFF. DNA for the CDR3: TGCGCCAGCAGCCCGCTAGCGGGAGGCGGTACCGGGGAGCTGTTTTTT.

J is TRBJ2-7 and V is TRBV5-5; 11 bases match TRBD1. Losses at the gene ends were 4 bases for V and 1 base for J; bases not matched to a gene: 16. The CDR3 runs to 19 residues. Germline V gene sequence: CDR1 SGHKS, CDR2 YYEKEE (reference sequence). CDR3 DNA: TGTGCCAGCAGCCCGCGGATCGGGACAGGGGGGAAGTTATCCTACGAGCAGTACTTC. This gives the protein CASSPRIGTGGKLSYEQYF. Drawing the rest from reference TRBV5-5 and TRBJ2-7, the complete variable domain is DAGVTQSPTHLIKTRGQQVTLRCSPISGHKSVSWYQQVLGQGPQFIFQYYEKEERGRGNFPDRFSARQFPNYSSELNVNALLLGDSALYLCASSPRIGTGGKLSYEQYFGPGTRLTVT.

The rearrangement uses TRBV6-6 and TRBJ2-1, with 12 nucleotides matching TRBD2. CDR1 and CDR2 (germline): MNHNY, SVGAGI (reference sequence). CDR3 length: 16 amino acids. Unmatched junction bases numbered 5, after V lost 4 bases and J lost 4 bases. This CDR3 is CASSFRLAGEYNEQFF. The CDR3 DNA follows: TGTGCCAGCAGTTTCCGACTAGCGGGGGAGTACAATGAGCAGTTCTTC.

The chain links TRBV7-2 to TRBJ2-1, with TRBD2 identical over 9 bases. Germline assignment: CDR1 SGHTA and CDR2 FQGNSA. V shed 0 bases, J shed 8 bases, and the junction held 14 bases outside the gene matches. This CDR3 has 18 amino acids. As DNA, the CDR3 is TGTGCCAGCAGCTTAGCAGAGAGCGGGAGGACGGTTAACTATGAGCAGTTCTTC. Translated, it gives CASSLAESGRTVNYEQFF.

V gene TRBV6-1 combines with J gene TRBJ1-5; no reliable D call. Trimming pared 6 bases from V and 4 bases from J, leaving 10 bases between. Germline V gives CDR1 MNHNS, CDR2 SASEGT. This CDR3 is 13 amino acids long. This chain's CDR3 is CASRISTNQPQHF. CDR3 sequence (DNA): TGTGCCAGCAGAATCAGCACGAATCAGCCCCAGCATTTT.

The rearrangement links TRBV4-3 to TRBJ2-7; 9 bases align to TRBD2. V was pared by 0 bases and J by 2 bases, with 2 bases of the junction left unmatched. Per germline, CDR1 LGHNA and CDR2 YSLEER. The CDR3 spans 15 residues. CDR3 nucleotide sequence: TGCGCCAGCAGCCAAGAGCGGGGGGGCACCTACGAGCAGTACTTC. It codes for CASSQERGGTYEQYF.

The table lists this clone with a count of one. The chain employs TRBV23-1 and TRBJ1-4; unclear D gene. TRBV23-1 is flagged as an ORF with uncertain function. V gave up 0 bases and J gave up 4 bases, with 24 bases separating them. The CDR3 loop spans 20 amino acids. The CDR3 reads CASSQSLEDPRWPFNEKLFF. In DNA form, the CDR3 reads TGCGCCAGCAGTCAATCGCTGGAGGATCCCCGTTGGCCTTTTAATGAAAAACTGTTTTTT.

This clone was observed a single time. This sequence joins TRBV5-4 and TRBJ2-1, with 7 positions matching TRBD2. Germline assignment: CDR1 SGHNT and CDR2 YYREEE (reference sequence). V was pared by 6 bases and J by 0 bases, with 9 bases of the junction left unmatched. The CDR3 runs 16 residues. In DNA form, the CDR3 reads TGTGCCAGCAAAGATGGGGGGGGGTCCTCCTACAATGAGCAGTTCTTC. Amino acid sequence: CASKDGGGSSYNEQFF.